This TCR beta chain was profiled in a study of T cell repertoires in cytomegalovirus infection. The wider study: Epitope selection comprised recently identified HLA-C-restricted CMV epitopes and well-studied HLA-B-restricted CMV epitopes. Study results and limitations: CMV-specific TCR beta clonotypes restricted by HLA-C dominated the ex vivo response.

Note on this clonotype: Antigen specificity is unknown.

TCRdb reprocessed the reads via MiXCR and lists one record per CDR3 protein. The table includes around 300,000 distinct CDR3 sequences, roughly 25% detected once. Losses at the gene ends were 3 bases for V and 6 bases for J; bases not matched to a gene: 5. CDR3 length equals 14 residues. Germline V lookup: CDR1 DFQATT, CDR2 SNEGSKA (reference sequence). The input for sequencing was cultured PBMCs, taken from culture after CMV antigen stimulation. This chain connects TRBV20-1 to TRBJ2-1; the match to TRBD2 covers 10 bases. This receptor was identified in a human donor in good health (CMV status not recorded). Some clones in this sample may be carry-over from other donors' samples. DNA for the CDR3: TGCAGTGCTAGTGGCAGCGGGAGGGGCAATGAGCAGTTCTTC. This translates into CSASGSGRGNEQFF.